This paragraph covers one T cell receptor (beta chain) sequence. What it binds is not known. This CDR3 has 17 amino acids. Germline V gene sequence: CDR1 SGDLS, CDR2 YYNGEE. V lost 4 bases, J lost 0 bases, and 19 bases lay in between. These data come from a study of cytomegalovirus exposure and HLA in healthy donors. In the PCR, 60 Vbeta and 13 Jbeta primers were used. Repertoires were generated with immunoSEQ multiplex PCR, while TCRdb's copy carries only in-frame clones and drops some. Of some 120,000 clones listed, 80% to 85% are singletons. Study conclusions and caveats: In a later analysis, HLA-C alleles had the fewest associated TCRs, DRB1 alleles the most.

This rearrangement joins TRBV9 to TRBJ1-1, with D perhaps TRBD1 (6 bases). Sequenced sample: PBMCs. This receptor was taken from a human donor in good health. The CDR3 spells CASSSTEGGEMNTEAFF. Written as DNA, the CDR3 is TGTGCCAGCAGCTCTACTGAAGGGGGGGAGATGAACACTGAAGCTTTCTTT.